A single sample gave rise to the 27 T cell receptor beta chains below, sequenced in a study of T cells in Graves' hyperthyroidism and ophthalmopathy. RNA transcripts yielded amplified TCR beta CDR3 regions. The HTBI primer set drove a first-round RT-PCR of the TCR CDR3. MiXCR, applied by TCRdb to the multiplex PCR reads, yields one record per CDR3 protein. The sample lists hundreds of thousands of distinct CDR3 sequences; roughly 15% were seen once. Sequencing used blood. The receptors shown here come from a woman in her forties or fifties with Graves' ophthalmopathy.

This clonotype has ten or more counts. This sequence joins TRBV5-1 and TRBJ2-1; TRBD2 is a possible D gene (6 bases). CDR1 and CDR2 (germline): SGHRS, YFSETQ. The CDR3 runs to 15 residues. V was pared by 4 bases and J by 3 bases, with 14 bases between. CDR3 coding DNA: TGCGCCAGCAGCCAGTCCCACGGGAGCTACAATGAGCAGTTCTTC. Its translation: CASSQSHGSYNEQFF.

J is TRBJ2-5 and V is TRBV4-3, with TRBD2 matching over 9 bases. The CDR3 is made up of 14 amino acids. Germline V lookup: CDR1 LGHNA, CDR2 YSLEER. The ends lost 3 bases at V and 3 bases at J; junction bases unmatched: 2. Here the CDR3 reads CASSQIAGEETQYF. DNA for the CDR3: TGCGCCAGCAGCCAGATAGCGGGAGAAGAGACCCAGTACTTC.

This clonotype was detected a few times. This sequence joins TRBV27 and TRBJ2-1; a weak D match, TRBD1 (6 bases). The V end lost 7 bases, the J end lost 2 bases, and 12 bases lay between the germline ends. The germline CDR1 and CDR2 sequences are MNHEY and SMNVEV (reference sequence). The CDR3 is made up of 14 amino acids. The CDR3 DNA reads TGTGCCAGCACCCTTGGACAGCCCTACAATGAGCAGTTCTTC. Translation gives CASTLGQPYNEQFF.

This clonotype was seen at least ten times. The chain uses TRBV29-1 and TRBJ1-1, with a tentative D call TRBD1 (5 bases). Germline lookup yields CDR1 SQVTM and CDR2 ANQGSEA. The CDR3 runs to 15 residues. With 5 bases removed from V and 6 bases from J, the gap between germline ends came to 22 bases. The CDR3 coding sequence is TGCAGCGTTCACGGACACTTGACTCGAACCGCTGAAGCTTTCTTT. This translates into CSVHGHLTRTAEAFF. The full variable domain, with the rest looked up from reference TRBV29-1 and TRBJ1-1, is SAVISQKPSRDICQRGTSLTIQCQVDSQVTMMFWYRQQPGQSLTLIATANQGSEATYESGFVIDKFPISRPNLTFSTLTVSNMSPEDSSIYLCSVHGHLTRTAEAFFGQGTRLTVV.

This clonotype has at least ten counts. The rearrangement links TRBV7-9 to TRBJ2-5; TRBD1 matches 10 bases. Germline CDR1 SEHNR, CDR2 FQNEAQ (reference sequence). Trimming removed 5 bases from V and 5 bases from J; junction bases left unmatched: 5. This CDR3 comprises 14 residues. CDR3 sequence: CASSTGQGRETQYF. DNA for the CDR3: TGTGCCAGCAGCACGGGACAGGGGCGGGAGACCCAGTACTTC.

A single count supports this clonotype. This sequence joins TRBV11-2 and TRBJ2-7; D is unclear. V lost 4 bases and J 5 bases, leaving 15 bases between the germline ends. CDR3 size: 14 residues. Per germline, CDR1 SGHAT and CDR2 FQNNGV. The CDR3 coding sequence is TGTGCCAGCAGCTCTTGGGCTCTTATCGACGAGCAGTACTTC. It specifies CASSSWALIDEQYF.

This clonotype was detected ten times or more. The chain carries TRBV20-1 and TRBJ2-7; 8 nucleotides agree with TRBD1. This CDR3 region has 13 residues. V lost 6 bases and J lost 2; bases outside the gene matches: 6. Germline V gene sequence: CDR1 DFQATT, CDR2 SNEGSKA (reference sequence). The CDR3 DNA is TGCAGTGCCCCGCAGACAGGGGCCTACGAGCAGTACTTC. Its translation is CSAPQTGAYEQYF.

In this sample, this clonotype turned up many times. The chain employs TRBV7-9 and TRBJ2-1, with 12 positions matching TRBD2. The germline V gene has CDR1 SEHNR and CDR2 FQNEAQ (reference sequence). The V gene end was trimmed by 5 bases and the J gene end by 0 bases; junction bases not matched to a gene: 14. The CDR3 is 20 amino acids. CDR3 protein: CASSPRLAGVSLSSYNEQFF. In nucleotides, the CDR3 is TGTGCCAGCAGCCCTCGACTAGCGGGAGTTTCATTGAGCTCCTACAATGAGCAGTTCTTC.

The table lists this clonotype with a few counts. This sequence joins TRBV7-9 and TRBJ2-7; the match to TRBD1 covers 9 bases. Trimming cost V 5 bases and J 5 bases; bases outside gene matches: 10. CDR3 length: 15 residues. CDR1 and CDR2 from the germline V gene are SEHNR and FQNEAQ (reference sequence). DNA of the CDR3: TGTGCCAGCAGCCCACCGCGGACAGGGGTCCACGAGCAGTACTTC. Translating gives CASSPPRTGVHEQYF.

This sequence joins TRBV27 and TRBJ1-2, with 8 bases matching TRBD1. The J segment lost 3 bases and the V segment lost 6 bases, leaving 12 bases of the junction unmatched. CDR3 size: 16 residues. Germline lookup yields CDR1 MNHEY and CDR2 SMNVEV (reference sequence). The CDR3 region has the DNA TGTGCCAGCAGACCCTGGTCAGGGGGCGAATACTATGGCTACACCTTC. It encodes CASRPWSGGEYYGYTF.

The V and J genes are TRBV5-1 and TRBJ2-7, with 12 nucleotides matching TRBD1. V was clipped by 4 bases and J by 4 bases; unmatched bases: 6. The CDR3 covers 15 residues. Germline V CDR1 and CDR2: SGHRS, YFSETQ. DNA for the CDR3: TGCGCCAGCAGCACCGGGACAGGGGGCGAATACGAGCAGTACTTC. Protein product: CASSTGTGGEYEQYF. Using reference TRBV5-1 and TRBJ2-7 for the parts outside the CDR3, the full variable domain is KAGVTQTPRYLIKTRGQQVTLSCSPISGHRSVSWYQQTPGQGLQFLFEYFSETQRNKGNFPGRFSGRQFSNSRSEMNVSTLELGDSALYLCASSTGTGGEYEQYFGPGTRLTVT.

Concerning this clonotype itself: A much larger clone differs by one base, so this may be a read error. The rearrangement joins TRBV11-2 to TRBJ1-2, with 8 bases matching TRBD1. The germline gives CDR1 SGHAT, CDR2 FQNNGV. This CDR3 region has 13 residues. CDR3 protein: CVSSQRQGRGYTF. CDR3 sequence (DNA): TGTGTCAGCAGCCAGAGACAGGGGCGAGGCTACACCTTC. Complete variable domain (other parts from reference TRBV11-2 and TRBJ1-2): EAGVAQSPRYKIIEKRQSVAFWCNPISGHATLYWYQQILGQGPKLLIQFQNNGVVDDSQLPKDRFSAERLKGVDSTLKIQPAKLEDSAVYLCVSSQRQGRGYTFGSGTRLTVV.

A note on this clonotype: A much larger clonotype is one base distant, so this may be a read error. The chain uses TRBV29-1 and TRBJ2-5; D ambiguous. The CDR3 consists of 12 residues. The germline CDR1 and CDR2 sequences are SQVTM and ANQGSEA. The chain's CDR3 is CSVEVAPETRYF. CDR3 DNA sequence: TGCAGCGTTGAAGTTGCACCAGAGACCCGGTACTTC. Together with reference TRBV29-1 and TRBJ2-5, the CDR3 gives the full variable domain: SAVISQKPSRDICQRGTSLTIQCQVDSQVTMMFWYRQQPGQSLTLIATANQGSEATYESGFVIDKFPISRPNLTFSTLTVSNMSPEDSSIYLCSVEVAPETRYFGPGTRLLVL.

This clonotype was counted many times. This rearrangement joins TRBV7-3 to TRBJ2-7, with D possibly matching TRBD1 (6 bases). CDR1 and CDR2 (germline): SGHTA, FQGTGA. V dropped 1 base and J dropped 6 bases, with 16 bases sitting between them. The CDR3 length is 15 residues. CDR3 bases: TGTGCCAGCAGCTTAATTGGGCAGGGGATCGGCGAGCAGTACTTC. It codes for CASSLIGQGIGEQYF. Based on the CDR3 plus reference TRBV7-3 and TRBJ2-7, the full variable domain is GAGVSQTPSNKVTEKGKYVELRCDPISGHTALYWYRQSLGQGPEFLIYFQGTGAADDSGLPNDRFFAVRPEGSVSTLKIQRTERGDSAVYLCASSLIGQGIGEQYFGPGTRLTVT.

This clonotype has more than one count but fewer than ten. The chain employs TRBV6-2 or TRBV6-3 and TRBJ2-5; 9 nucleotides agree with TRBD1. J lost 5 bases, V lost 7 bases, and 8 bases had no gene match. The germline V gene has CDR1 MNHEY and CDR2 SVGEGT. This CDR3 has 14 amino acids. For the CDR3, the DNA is TGTGCCAGCAATCCCCTACAGGGGGCGGAGACCCAGTACTTC. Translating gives CASNPLQGAETQYF.

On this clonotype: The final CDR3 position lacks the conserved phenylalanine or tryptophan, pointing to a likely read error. CDR3 coding DNA: TGTGCCAGCAGTTACGCCCTTCTGAACACTGAAGCTTTCCTT. Its translation: CASSYALLNTEAFL. The chain combines TRBV6-2 or TRBV6-3 with TRBJ1-1; D call uncertain. V lost 2 bases, J lost 0 bases, and 7 bases lay in between. The CDR3 spans 14 residues. Germline CDR1 MNHEY, CDR2 SVGEGT.

CDR3 sequence reads: CSVGNVEGRGTQYF. The CDR3, as DNA: TGCAGCGTTGGCAATGTAGAGGGCCGGGGTACGCAGTATTTT. The rearrangement joins TRBV29-1 to TRBJ2-3, with TRBD2 as a possible D gene (5 bases). The CDR3 loop spans 14 amino acids. Germline V gene lookup returns CDR1 SQVTM and CDR2 ANQGSEA. V was clipped by 4 bases and J by 8 bases, with 19 bases between them.

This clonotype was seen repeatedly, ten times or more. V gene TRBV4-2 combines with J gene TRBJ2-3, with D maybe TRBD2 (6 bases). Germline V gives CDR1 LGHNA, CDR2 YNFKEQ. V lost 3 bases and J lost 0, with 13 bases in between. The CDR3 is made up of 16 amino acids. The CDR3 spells CASSHVAEASTDTQYF. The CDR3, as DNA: TGTGCCAGCAGCCATGTAGCGGAGGCGAGCACAGATACGCAGTATTTT.

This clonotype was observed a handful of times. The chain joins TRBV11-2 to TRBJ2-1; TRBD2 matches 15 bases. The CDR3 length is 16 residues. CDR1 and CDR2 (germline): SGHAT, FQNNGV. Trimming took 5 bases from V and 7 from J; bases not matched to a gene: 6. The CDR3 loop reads CASSVAGTSGRNEQFF. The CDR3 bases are TGTGCCAGCAGCGTCGCCGGGACTAGCGGGAGGAATGAGCAGTTCTTC.

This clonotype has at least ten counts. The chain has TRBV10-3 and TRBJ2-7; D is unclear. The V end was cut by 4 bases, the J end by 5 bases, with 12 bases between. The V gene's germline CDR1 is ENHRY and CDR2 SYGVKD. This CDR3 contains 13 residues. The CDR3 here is CAISGSAGNEQYF. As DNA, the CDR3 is TGTGCCATCAGTGGTAGTGCTGGGAACGAGCAGTACTTC.

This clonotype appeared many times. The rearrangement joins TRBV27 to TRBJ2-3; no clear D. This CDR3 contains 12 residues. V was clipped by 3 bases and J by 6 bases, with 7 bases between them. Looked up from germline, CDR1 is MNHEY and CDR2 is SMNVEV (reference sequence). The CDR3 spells CASSFLGDTQYF. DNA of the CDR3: TGTGCCAGCAGTTTTTTGGGTGATACGCAGTATTTT.

The CDR3 DNA reads TGTGCCAGCAGTGAACTCGTACGTGGCTACACCTTC. Its translation is CASSELVRGYTF. The rearrangement joins TRBV2 to TRBJ1-2; D unclear. Germline V gives CDR1 SNHLY, CDR2 FYNNEI. The CDR3 totals 12 residues. V was shortened by 2 bases and J by 7 bases, with 8 bases between the two germline ends.

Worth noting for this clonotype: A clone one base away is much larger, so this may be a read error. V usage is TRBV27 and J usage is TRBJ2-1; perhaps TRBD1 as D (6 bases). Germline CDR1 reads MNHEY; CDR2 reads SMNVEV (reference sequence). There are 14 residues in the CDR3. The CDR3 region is CASSVYREHNKQFF. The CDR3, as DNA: TGTGCCAGCAGTGTGTACAGGGAACACAATAAGCAGTTCTTC.

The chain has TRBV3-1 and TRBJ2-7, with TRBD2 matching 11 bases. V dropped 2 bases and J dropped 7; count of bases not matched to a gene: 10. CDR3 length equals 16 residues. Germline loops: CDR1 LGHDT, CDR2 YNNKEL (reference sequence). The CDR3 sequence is CASSQNPGLAATEQYF. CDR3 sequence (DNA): TGTGCCAGCAGCCAAAATCCGGGACTAGCGGCCACGGAGCAGTACTTC.

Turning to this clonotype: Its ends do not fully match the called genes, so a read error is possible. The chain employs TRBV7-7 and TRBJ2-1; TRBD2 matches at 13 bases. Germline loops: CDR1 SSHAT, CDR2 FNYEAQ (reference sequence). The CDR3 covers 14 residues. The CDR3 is CASSQGLAGAEQFF. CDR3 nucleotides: TGTGCTAGCAGCCAAGGACTAGCGGGAGCGGAACAGTTCTTC.

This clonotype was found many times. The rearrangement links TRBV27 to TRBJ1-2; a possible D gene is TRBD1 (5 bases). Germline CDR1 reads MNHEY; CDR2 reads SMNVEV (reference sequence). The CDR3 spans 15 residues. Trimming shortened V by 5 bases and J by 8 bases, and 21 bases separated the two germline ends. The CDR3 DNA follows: TGTGCCAGCAGTGCCGGTTCCGGGTGGACACTCGGCTACACCTTC. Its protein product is CASSAGSGWTLGYTF.

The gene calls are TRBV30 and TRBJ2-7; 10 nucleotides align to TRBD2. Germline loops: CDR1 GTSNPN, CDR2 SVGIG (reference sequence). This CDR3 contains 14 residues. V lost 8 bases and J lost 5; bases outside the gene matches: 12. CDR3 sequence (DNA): TGTGCCAGTATTGCGTCTAGCGGGAGTCACGAGCAGTACTTC. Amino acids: CASIASSGSHEQYF.